These T cell receptor beta chains were read from a single sample in a study of cytomegalovirus exposure and HLA in healthy donors. This table comes from immunoSEQ multiplex PCR, and its TCRdb copy is limited to in-frame clones, with some not included. The sample consists of 150,000 to 200,000 clones, 82% of them appearing once. The sequenced sample was PBMCs. These receptor sequences come from a male donor in good health and CMV-seronegative. The CDR3 runs from the conserved cysteine through the conserved F or W. A D gene is named only where the DNA matches it firmly. Expanded clones get a size class; other rows say once, few or many, or leave the size out.

CDR3aa: CASSVGGAYTDTQYF; CDR3nt: TGTGCCAGCAGCGTCGGGGGGGCGTACACAGATACGCAGTATTTT; abundance: .; j_gene: TRBJ2-3; v_gene: TRBV9; d_gene: TRBD2
CDR3aa: CSSSLVANEQFF; CDR3nt: TGTTCCAGCAGCTTAGTCGCGAATGAGCAGTTCTTC; abundance: .; j_gene: TRBJ2-1; v_gene: TRBV7-9; d_gene: .
CDR3aa: CASSGGTSGALGQETQYF; CDR3nt: TGTGCCAGTAGTGGGGGGACTAGCGGGGCCCTAGGACAAGAGACCCAGTACTTC; abundance: .; j_gene: TRBJ2-5; v_gene: TRBV19; d_gene: TRBD2
CDR3aa: CASSLQPGGGNEQFF; CDR3nt: TGCGCCAGCAGCCTTCAACCGGGGGGCGGGAATGAGCAGTTCTTC; abundance: few; j_gene: TRBJ2-1; v_gene: TRBV4-3; d_gene: .
CDR3aa: CASSQQQWAYGYTF; CDR3nt: TGCGCCAGCAGCCAGCAACAGTGGGCCTATGGCTACACCTTC; abundance: .; j_gene: TRBJ1-2; v_gene: TRBV4-1; d_gene: .
CDR3aa: CASSWRLAGVGGETQYF; CDR3nt: TGTGCCAGCAGCTGGCGACTAGCGGGAGTCGGCGGTGAGACCCAGTACTTC; abundance: .; j_gene: TRBJ2-5; v_gene: TRBV7-9; d_gene: TRBD2
CDR3aa: CASSLGVGGELFF; CDR3nt: TGTGCCAGCAGCTTAGGGGTCGGGGGGGAGCTGTTTTTT; abundance: .; j_gene: TRBJ2-2; v_gene: TRBV7-8; d_gene: .
CDR3aa: CSGGTATDTQYF; CDR3nt: TGCAGCGGCGGGACAGCCACAGATACGCAGTATTTT; abundance: .; j_gene: TRBJ2-3; v_gene: TRBV29-1; d_gene: .
CDR3aa: CALLGGAAYGYTF; CDR3nt: TGTGCCTTATTAGGTGGGGCTGCCTATGGCTACACCTTC; abundance: .; j_gene: TRBJ1-2; v_gene: TRBV30; d_gene: .
CDR3aa: CASSSGTTGNRSGNTIYF; CDR3nt: TGTGCCAGCAGCTCCGGAACTACAGGGAACCGCTCTGGAAACACCATATATTTT; abundance: few; j_gene: TRBJ1-3; v_gene: TRBV7-9; d_gene: .
CDR3aa: CASSQPSFGTGFQPQHF; CDR3nt: TGCGCCAGCAGCCAACCCTCTTTCGGGACAGGGTTTCAGCCCCAGCATTTT; abundance: .; j_gene: TRBJ1-5; v_gene: TRBV4-1; d_gene: TRBD1
CDR3aa: CASSLGNYRERLEKLFF; CDR3nt: TGTGCCAGCAGCTTAGGAAACTACAGGGAACGACTTGAAAAACTGTTTTTT; abundance: .; j_gene: TRBJ1-4; v_gene: TRBV7-8; d_gene: .
CDR3aa: CAASAGRDQPQHF; CDR3nt: TGTGCCGCCTCCGCGGGGCGAGATCAGCCCCAGCATTTT; abundance: few; j_gene: TRBJ1-5; v_gene: TRBV6-5; d_gene: .
CDR3aa: CASSEYTEAFF; CDR3nt: TGTGCCAGTAGTGAGTACACTGAAGCTTTCTTT; abundance: .; j_gene: TRBJ1-1; v_gene: TRBV19; d_gene: .
CDR3aa: CASSSSGRLSGSGYTF; CDR3nt: TGTGCCAGCAGTTCGAGTGGGCGGCTTTCCGGGAGCGGCTACACCTTC; abundance: .; j_gene: TRBJ1-2; v_gene: TRBV6-6; d_gene: .
CDR3aa: CASSFKFGEGTEAFF; CDR3nt: TGTGCCAGCAGCTTTAAGTTCGGGGAGGGCACTGAAGCTTTCTTT; abundance: .; j_gene: TRBJ1-1; v_gene: TRBV11-1; d_gene: .
CDR3aa: CASVGGINTEAFF; CDR3nt: TGTGCCAGCGTCGGCGGAATAAACACTGAAGCTTTCTTT; abundance: .; j_gene: TRBJ1-1; v_gene: TRBV7-9; d_gene: .
CDR3aa: CASSYLQGSGELFF; CDR3nt: TGTGCCAGCAGTTACTTACAGGGGTCCGGGGAGCTGTTTTTT; abundance: .; j_gene: TRBJ2-2; v_gene: TRBV6-5; d_gene: TRBD1
CDR3aa: CASSFQYQETQYF; CDR3nt: TGTGCCAGCAGTTTTCAGTACCAAGAGACCCAGTACTTC; abundance: few; j_gene: TRBJ2-5; v_gene: TRBV6-5; d_gene: .
CDR3aa: CASSLHASGRAILVYNEQFF; CDR3nt: TGTGCCAGCAGTCTCCACGCTAGCGGGAGGGCCATCCTCGTATACAATGAGCAGTTCTTC; abundance: few; j_gene: TRBJ2-1; v_gene: TRBV28; d_gene: TRBD2
CDR3aa: CASSSGQGTNTEAFF; CDR3nt: TGTGCCAGCAGCTCGGGACAGGGGACGAACACTGAAGCTTTCTTT; abundance: once; j_gene: TRBJ1-1; v_gene: TRBV11-3; d_gene: TRBD1
CDR3aa: CASSEGQNSPLHF; CDR3nt: TGTGCCAGCAGCGAGGGACAGAATTCACCCCTCCACTTT; abundance: .; j_gene: TRBJ1-6; v_gene: TRBV11-3; d_gene: TRBD1
CDR3aa: CASSKEEDTEAFF; CDR3nt: TGTGCCAGCAGCAAGGAAGAGGACACTGAAGCTTTCTTT; abundance: .; j_gene: TRBJ1-1; v_gene: TRBV5-6; d_gene: .
CDR3aa: CASSAGGPPNTEAFF; CDR3nt: TGTGCCAGCAGCGCGGGGGGACCCCCCAACACTGAAGCTTTCTTT; abundance: .; j_gene: TRBJ1-1; v_gene: TRBV7-8; d_gene: .
CDR3aa: CASSHSGNTIYF; CDR3nt: TGTGCCAGCAGTCACTCTGGAAACACCATATATTTT; abundance: few; j_gene: TRBJ1-3; v_gene: TRBV14; d_gene: .
CDR3aa: CASSLLGGNSSYNEQFF; CDR3nt: TGTGCCAGCAGCTTATTGGGCGGGAACAGCTCCTACAATGAGCAGTTCTTC; abundance: .; j_gene: TRBJ2-1; v_gene: TRBV7-7; d_gene: .
CDR3aa: CASSPGQGNSPLHF; CDR3nt: TGTGCCAGCTCCCCCGGACAGGGGAATTCACCCCTCCACTTT; abundance: .; j_gene: TRBJ1-6; v_gene: TRBV18; d_gene: TRBD1
CDR3aa: CASSDLYEQYF; CDR3nt: TGTGCCAGCAGTGACCTATACGAGCAGTACTTC; abundance: .; j_gene: TRBJ2-7; v_gene: TRBV25-1; d_gene: .
CDR3aa: CASGDQGSGQPQHF; CDR3nt: TGTGCCAGCGGAGATCAGGGATCCGGTCAGCCCCAGCATTTT; abundance: .; j_gene: TRBJ1-5; v_gene: TRBV28; d_gene: .
CDR3aa: CASSYSQVFSGNTIYF; CDR3nt: TGTGCCAGCAGTTACTCACAGGTTTTCTCTGGAAACACCATATATTTT; abundance: .; j_gene: TRBJ1-3; v_gene: TRBV6-5; d_gene: .
CDR3aa: CASSFETTYGYTF; CDR3nt: TGTGCCAGCAGCTTTGAGACAACATATGGCTACACCTTC; abundance: .; j_gene: TRBJ1-2; v_gene: TRBV7-8; d_gene: .
CDR3aa: CALVQGAGELFF; CDR3nt: TGTGCCCTCGTCCAAGGGGCCGGGGAGCTGTTTTTT; abundance: .; j_gene: TRBJ2-2; v_gene: TRBV6-1; d_gene: .
CDR3aa: CASSITGYNSPLHF; CDR3nt: TGTGCCAGCAGTATCACAGGGTATAATTCACCCCTCCACTTT; abundance: .; j_gene: TRBJ1-6; v_gene: TRBV6-5; d_gene: .
CDR3aa: CASSLTGPDTQYF; CDR3nt: TGTGCCAGCAGCTTAACTGGGCCAGATACGCAGTATTTT; abundance: .; j_gene: TRBJ2-3; v_gene: TRBV7-3; d_gene: .
CDR3aa: CASTSEQGANTEAFF; CDR3nt: TGTGCCAGCACTTCGGAACAGGGAGCGAACACTGAAGCTTTCTTT; abundance: .; j_gene: TRBJ1-1; v_gene: TRBV2; d_gene: .
CDR3aa: CASSLSRETQYF; CDR3nt: TGTGCCAGCAGTTTATCCAGGGAGACCCAGTACTTC; abundance: once; j_gene: TRBJ2-5; v_gene: TRBV28; d_gene: .
CDR3aa: CASSQPTLGRCPYTQYF; CDR3nt: TGCGCCAGCAGTCAGCCGACCCTGGGGCGGTGCCCTTATACGCAGTATTTT; abundance: .; j_gene: TRBJ2-3; v_gene: TRBV23-1; d_gene: .
CDR3aa: CAGGVSGANVLTF; CDR3nt: TGTGCCGGCGGGGTGTCAGGGGCCAACGTCCTGACTTTC; abundance: .; j_gene: TRBJ2-6; v_gene: TRBV7-8; d_gene: .
CDR3aa: CASRSPLYGYTF; CDR3nt: TGTGCCAGCAGGAGTCCCCTCTATGGCTACACCTTC; abundance: few; j_gene: TRBJ1-2; v_gene: TRBV25-1; d_gene: .
CDR3aa: CASSPAGDRAHEAFF; CDR3nt: TGTGCCAGCAGCCCGGCGGGGGACAGGGCGCATGAAGCTTTCTTT; abundance: .; j_gene: TRBJ1-1; v_gene: TRBV7-2; d_gene: TRBD1
CDR3aa: CASSAGLTNTEAFF; CDR3nt: TGTGCCAGCAGCGCGGGACTTACGAACACTGAAGCTTTCTTT; abundance: .; j_gene: TRBJ1-1; v_gene: TRBV5-6; d_gene: .
CDR3aa: CASIPRRDGGNEQFF; CDR3nt: TGTGCCAGTATCCCGAGGCGGGACGGGGGCAATGAGCAGTTCTTC; abundance: .; j_gene: TRBJ2-1; v_gene: TRBV19; d_gene: .
CDR3aa: CASSSPAGVKDTQYF; CDR3nt: TGTGCCAGTAGTAGTCCAGCGGGAGTAAAAGATACGCAGTATTTT; abundance: few; j_gene: TRBJ2-3; v_gene: TRBV19; d_gene: TRBD2
CDR3aa: CASGPSQNRVHSPLHF; CDR3nt: TGTGCTAGTGGCCCATCCCAAAACAGGGTTCATTCACCCCTCCACTTT; abundance: .; j_gene: TRBJ1-6; v_gene: TRBV12-5; d_gene: .
CDR3aa: CASSLGTGGITEAFF; CDR3nt: TGTGCCAGCAGTTTGGGGACAGGGGGCATCACTGAAGCTTTCTTT; abundance: .; j_gene: TRBJ1-1; v_gene: TRBV28; d_gene: TRBD1
CDR3aa: CSARAEVTQYF; CDR3nt: TGCAGTGCTAGAGCGGAGGTTACGCAGTATTTT; abundance: .; j_gene: TRBJ2-3; v_gene: TRBV20-1; d_gene: .
CDR3aa: CASSLGTLVYNEQFF; CDR3nt: TGCGCCAGCAGCTTGGGGACACTCGTCTACAATGAGCAGTTCTTC; abundance: .; j_gene: TRBJ2-1; v_gene: TRBV5-1; d_gene: .
CDR3aa: CASRRGQGIEAFF; CDR3nt: TGTGCCAGCAGGCGGGGACAGGGTATCGAAGCTTTCTTT; abundance: few; j_gene: TRBJ1-1; v_gene: TRBV6-5; d_gene: TRBD1
CDR3aa: CASSFGDTSSYEQYF; CDR3nt: TGCGCCAGCAGCTTTGGGGACACTAGCTCCTACGAGCAGTACTTC; abundance: .; j_gene: TRBJ2-7; v_gene: TRBV5-1; d_gene: .
CDR3aa: CASSYRRGTTNEKLFF; CDR3nt: TGTGCCAGTAGTTACCGGCGGGGTACAACTAATGAAAAACTGTTTTTT; abundance: once; j_gene: TRBJ1-4; v_gene: TRBV19; d_gene: .
CDR3aa: CASSQRLNNEQFF; CDR3nt: TGTGCCAGCAGCCAGCGTTTGAATAATGAGCAGTTCTTC; abundance: .; j_gene: TRBJ2-1; v_gene: TRBV16; d_gene: .
CDR3aa: CASSNPRGEQYF; CDR3nt: TGTGCCAGCAGCAACCCCCGGGGCGAGCAGTACTTC; abundance: .; j_gene: TRBJ2-7; v_gene: TRBV9; d_gene: .
CDR3aa: CASSFGTSGGQETQYF; CDR3nt: TGTGCCAGCAGCTTCGGGACTAGCGGGGGGCAAGAGACCCAGTACTTC; abundance: .; j_gene: TRBJ2-5; v_gene: TRBV5-4; d_gene: TRBD2
CDR3aa: CASSQEQEAAYEQYF; CDR3nt: TGCGCCAGCAGCCAAGAGCAGGAAGCGGCCTACGAGCAGTACTTC; abundance: .; j_gene: TRBJ2-7; v_gene: TRBV4-3; d_gene: .
CDR3aa: CASREGPPYEQYF; CDR3nt: TGTGCCAGCAGGGAGGGACCTCCCTACGAGCAGTACTTC; abundance: .; j_gene: TRBJ2-7; v_gene: TRBV27; d_gene: .
CDR3aa: CASSRAGTLSYEQYF; CDR3nt: TGTGCCAGCAGCCGGGCCGGGACACTCTCCTACGAGCAGTACTTC; abundance: once; j_gene: TRBJ2-7; v_gene: TRBV5-4; d_gene: .
CDR3aa: CASSPPGGHYNEQFF; CDR3nt: TGTGCCAGCAGCCCCCCAGGGGGGCATTACAATGAGCAGTTCTTC; abundance: .; j_gene: TRBJ2-1; v_gene: TRBV21-1; d_gene: .
CDR3aa: CASSLAGRGRGYYTF; CDR3nt: TGTGCCAGCAGCTTGGCGGGGCGGGGCAGGGGGTACTACACCTTC; abundance: .; j_gene: TRBJ1-2; v_gene: TRBV5-5; d_gene: TRBD1
CDR3aa: CASSLEWPIAGGMYEQYF; CDR3nt: TGCGCCAGCAGCTTGGAGTGGCCAATAGCGGGGGGTATGTACGAGCAGTACTTC; abundance: .; j_gene: TRBJ2-7; v_gene: TRBV5-1; d_gene: TRBD2